A single sample gave rise to the 11 T cell receptor beta chains below, sequenced in a study of blood T cell repertoires in COVID-19. Clones were read by immunoSEQ multiplex PCR, and TCRdb kept only the in-frame ones, dropping some. The table shows under 200,000 clones, with under 85% occurring only once. The sample was peripheral blood. Every receptor here comes from a man aged 60-69 years with active or convalescent COVID-19.

This clone appeared a few times. The CDR3 DNA is TGCGCCAGCAGCTTGGTGCCCAGGGCAGGCAATAACAGCTCCTACGAGCAGTACTTC. Its translation is CASSLVPRAGNNSSYEQYF. This chain uses TRBV5-1 with TRBJ2-7; D is possibly TRBD1 (5 bases). The V gene lost 0 bases and the J gene lost 0 bases, with 22 bases spanning the gap. Germline V gene lookup returns CDR1 SGHRS and CDR2 YFSETQ. CDR3 size: 19 residues.

The V call is TRBV7-2, the J call TRBJ2-5; 7 nucleotides line up with TRBD2. The CDR3 covers 15 residues. Trimming took 5 bases from V and 9 from J; bases not matched to a gene: 15. Germline assignment: CDR1 SGHTA and CDR2 FQGNSA. CDR3 region: CASSPSGGGLGAQYF. In nucleotides, the CDR3 is TGTGCCAGCAGCCCCAGTGGGGGAGGGCTCGGGGCCCAGTACTTC.

The chain carries TRBV28 and TRBJ1-1; 7 nucleotides match TRBD1. This CDR3 is 13 amino acids long. Germline CDR1 reads MDHEN; CDR2 reads SYDVKM. J lost 7 bases, V lost 7 bases, and 9 bases had no gene match. The CDR3 DNA reads TGTGCCAGCACCCCTACAGGGGACCGTGAAGCTTTCTTT. This translates into CASTPTGDREAFF.

CDR3 loop: CASSQGLAGVNEQFF. The CDR3, as DNA: TGTGCCAGCAGCCAAGGACTAGCGGGAGTGAATGAGCAGTTCTTC. The rearrangement links TRBV5-4 to TRBJ2-1; 13 bases agree with TRBD2. From germline, CDR1 is SGHNT and CDR2 YYREEE (reference sequence). J gave up 7 bases and V 4 bases, and 5 bases lay outside the gene matches. The CDR3 has 15 amino acids. The entire variable domain, with the rest obtained from reference TRBV5-4 and TRBJ2-1, is as follows: ETGVTQSPTHLIKTRGQQVTLRCSSQSGHNTVSWYQQALGQGPQFIFQYYREEENGRGNFPPRFSGLQFPNYSSELNVNALELDDSALYLCASSQGLAGVNEQFFGPGTRLTVL.

The chain recombines TRBV30 with TRBJ2-7; TRBD2 agrees at 11 bases. The CDR3 sequence is 16 residues long. Germline CDR1 and CDR2: GTSNPN and SVGIG (reference sequence). V gave up 0 bases and J gave up 2 bases; unmatched junction bases: 6. Here the CDR3 reads CAWSVILAGGTYEQYF. DNA of the CDR3: TGTGCCTGGAGTGTGATTCTAGCGGGAGGAACCTACGAGCAGTACTTC.

This sequence joins TRBV30 and TRBJ2-5; 8 bases are shared with TRBD1. The V gene's germline CDR1 is GTSNPN and CDR2 SVGIG (reference sequence). V trimming: 2 bases; J trimming: 7 bases; junction bases outside the gene matches: 6. This CDR3 region has 13 residues. CDR3 residues: CAWSTGGDATQYF. The CDR3 DNA follows: TGTGCCTGGAGTACAGGGGGAGACGCGACCCAGTACTTC.

In its sample, this clone was seen once. This chain joins TRBV19 and TRBJ2-3; D is uncertain. Trimming stripped 5 bases from V and 3 bases from J, with 18 bases between. Per germline, CDR1 LNHDA and CDR2 SQIVND (reference sequence). The CDR3 is made up of 16 amino acids. Here the CDR3 DNA reads TGTGCCAGTAGTCCCCCGGCGGTGTTTGGTACAGATACGCAGTATTTT. This translates into CASSPPAVFGTDTQYF.

This sequence joins TRBV5-1 and TRBJ2-2, with 8 bases that match TRBD2. Trimming at V came to 0 bases and at J to 0 bases, leaving 4 bases not matched to a gene. This CDR3 spans 17 amino acids. Germline loops: CDR1 SGHRS, CDR2 YFSETQ. Here the CDR3 reads CASSLVPTSANTGELFF. Written as DNA, the CDR3 is TGCGCCAGCAGCTTGGTCCCGACTAGCGCGAACACCGGGGAGCTGTTTTTT. The complete variable domain, with remaining parts taken from reference TRBV5-1 and TRBJ2-2, reads KAGVTQTPRYLIKTRGQQVTLSCSPISGHRSVSWYQQTPGQGLQFLFEYFSETQRNKGNFPGRFSGRQFSNSRSEMNVSTLELGDSALYLCASSLVPTSANTGELFFGEGSRLTVL.

The table lists this clone with a few counts. The chain combines TRBV19 with TRBJ1-1; TRBD1 is a possible D gene (6 bases). This CDR3 is built from 13 residues. The V gene lost 6 bases and the J gene lost 4 bases, with 12 bases spanning the gap. From germline, CDR1 is LNHDA and CDR2 SQIVND (reference sequence). The CDR3 region has the DNA TGTGCCAGTAGCCACAGGGATAGCACTGAAGCTTTCTTT. It yields the protein CASSHRDSTEAFF.

This clone was picked up a small number of times. J is TRBJ2-3 and V is TRBV27; TRBD2 agrees at 8 bases. The V and J ends lost 7 bases and 0 bases, in that order; junction bases with no gene match: 6. CDR3 length: 15 amino acids. Per germline, CDR1 MNHEY and CDR2 SMNVEV (reference sequence). The DNA of the CDR3 is TGTGCCAGCACCCTACTAGCGGCTAGCACAGATACGCAGTATTTT. Protein: CASTLLAASTDTQYF.

The chain joins TRBV24-1 to TRBJ2-3; the match to TRBD2 covers 9 bases. V shed 0 bases, J shed 4 bases, and the junction held 7 bases outside the gene matches. CDR3 length: 17 amino acids. Germline-derived CDR1 and CDR2 are KGHDR and SFDVKD. CDR3 coding DNA: TGTGCCACCAGTGATTTGTATGCTAGCGGGACCGCAGATACGCAGTATTTT. Translation gives CATSDLYASGTADTQYF.